These 32 T cell receptor beta chains share one sample of origin, sequenced in a study of identical twins. MiXCR was run by TCRdb on the 5' RACE reads, yielding one entry per CDR3 protein. The sample has about 490,000 distinct CDR3 sequences; nearly 15% are singletons. The same data also went into a second study, on yellow fever vaccine responses in identical twins.

Sequenced: CD4+ T cells sorted from blood. The source of these receptors is a woman younger than 30 in good health.

This clonotype has just a few counts. The chain is built from TRBV5-6 and TRBJ2-5, with D perhaps assigned TRBD1 or TRBD2 (5 bases each). V was shortened by 0 bases and J by 2 bases, with 20 bases between the two germline ends. From germline, CDR1 is SGHDT and CDR2 YYEEEE. The CDR3 spans 18 residues. Written as DNA, the CDR3 is TGTGCCAGCAGCTTGGCCGGGGCGATGGGCGGGCCGCAAGAGACCCAGTACTTC. Its protein product is CASSLAGAMGGPQETQYF. The full variable domain, with the rest looked up from reference TRBV5-6 and TRBJ2-5, is DAGVTQSPTHLIKTRGQQVTLRCSPKSGHDTVSWYQQALGQGPQFIFQYYEEEERQRGNFPDRFSGHQFPNYSSELNVNALLLGDSALYLCASSLAGAMGGPQETQYFGPGTRLLVL.

V usage is TRBV2 and J usage is TRBJ2-4; 14 bases agree with TRBD2. The germline gives CDR1 SNHLY, CDR2 FYNNEI. Trimming removed 6 bases from V and 13 bases from J; junction bases left unmatched: 2. The length of the CDR3 is 12 residues. The CDR3 sequence: CASSGLAGGQYF. The CDR3 nucleotides read TGTGCCAGCAGCGGACTAGCGGGAGGCCAGTACTTC.

The rearrangement links TRBV7-9 to TRBJ1-1, with TRBD1 as a possible D gene (6 bases). The CDR3 length is 13 residues. The V and J ends lost 0 bases and 7 bases respectively, with 9 bases between them. The germline V gene encodes CDR1 SEHNR and CDR2 FQNEAQ (reference sequence). The DNA of the CDR3 is TGTGCCAGCAGCTTAGCGGGGGCTGGTGAAGCTTTCTTT. It translates to CASSLAGAGEAFF.

V gene TRBV4-1 combines with J gene TRBJ2-5; D perhaps matches TRBD2 (6 bases). Trimming removed 0 bases at V and 4 bases at J, with 18 bases between. There are 17 residues in the CDR3. The V gene's germline CDR1 is MGHRA and CDR2 YSYEKL. The CDR3: CASSQDPPSSVLETQYF. Here the CDR3 DNA reads TGCGCCAGCAGCCAAGATCCCCCCTCTAGCGTGTTAGAGACCCAGTACTTC.

A few counts support this clonotype. This chain links TRBV29-1 with TRBJ1-1, with a weak D call TRBD1 (6 bases). Germline CDR1 reads SQVTM; CDR2 reads ANQGSEA. The CDR3 is 12 amino acids. The germline V and J ends were trimmed by 7 bases and 1 base, with 10 bases remaining between them. CDR3 region: CSGEGQNTEAFF. CDR3 DNA sequence: TGCAGCGGGGAGGGACAGAACACTGAAGCTTTCTTT.

The V and J genes are TRBV7-8 and TRBJ2-5; 14 nucleotides agree with TRBD2. With 2 bases clipped from V and 5 bases from J, the junction kept 10 bases outside the gene matches. Germline V lookup: CDR1 SGHVS, CDR2 FQNEAQ. This CDR3 spans 18 amino acids. CDR3 DNA: TGTGCCAGCAGCTTAAAGAGACTAGCGGGAGGGCCGGGGGAGACCCAGTACTTC. Amino acids: CASSLKRLAGGPGETQYF.

This chain joins TRBV14 and TRBJ1-1; no definite D call. V lost 0 bases and J 3 bases, leaving 11 bases between the germline ends. Germline assignment: CDR1 SGHDN and CDR2 FVKESK. This CDR3 is 15 amino acids long. DNA of the CDR3: TGTGCCAGCAGCCAAGATCAAGGACGGCACACTGAAGCTTTCTTT. Translated, it gives CASSQDQGRHTEAFF.

The V and J genes are TRBV18 and TRBJ2-1; the match to TRBD2 covers 7 bases. Losses at the gene ends were 0 bases for V and 4 bases for J; bases not matched to a gene: 6. Germline V gene data show CDR1 as KGHSH and CDR2 as LQKENI. The CDR3 is made up of 16 amino acids. In DNA form, the CDR3 reads TGTGCCAGCTCACCACCTTCTAGCGGAAGATACAATGAGCAGTTCTTC. The encoded protein is CASSPPSSGRYNEQFF.

The V and J genes are TRBV28 and TRBJ2-3, with D possibly matching TRBD1 (6 bases). Per the germline V gene, CDR1 is MDHEN and CDR2 is SYDVKM. V was shortened by 7 bases and J by 4 bases, with 15 bases between the two germline ends. The CDR3 is made up of 14 amino acids. The CDR3 nucleotides read TGTGCCAGCACCCTCCAACAGGGACCAGATACGCAGTATTTT. Amino acids: CASTLQQGPDTQYF.

The chain employs TRBV9 and TRBJ2-2; no reliable D call. The CDR3 is made up of 13 amino acids. In germline, CDR1 is SGDLS, CDR2 YYNGEE. The V gene lost 2 bases and the J gene lost 9 bases, with 11 bases spanning the gap. For the CDR3, the DNA is TGTGCCAGCAGCGTTGACGTTTTCAGGGAGCTGTTTTTT. It yields the protein CASSVDVFRELFF.

The V gene is TRBV10-2, the J gene TRBJ2-7; 8 bases map to TRBD1. Germline CDR1 WSHSY, CDR2 SAAADI. The CDR3 consists of 15 residues. V shed 5 bases, J shed 2 bases, and the junction held 8 bases outside the gene matches. The CDR3 spells CASSLDRGSTYEQYV. The CDR3 DNA is TGCGCCAGCAGTCTTGACAGGGGATCTACCTACGAGCAGTACGTC.

The V and J genes are TRBV16 and TRBJ2-7, with D hard to call. V was clipped by 2 bases and J by 6 bases, with 11 bases between them. The CDR3 length is 13 residues. Germline CDR1 and CDR2: KGHSY and FQNENV. Here the CDR3 DNA reads TGTGCCAGCAGCCAAAAAGCCCCCTCCGAGCAGTACTTC. Translating it yields CASSQKAPSEQYF. The full variable domain, with the rest looked up from reference TRBV16 and TRBJ2-7, is GEEVAQTPKHLVRGEGQKAKLYCAPIKGHSYVFWYQQVLKNEFKFLISFQNENVFDETGMPKERFSAKCLPNSPCSLEIQATKLEDSAVYFCASSQKAPSEQYFGPGTRLTVT.

CDR3 residues: CASSRLAGLLKGYNEQFF. DNA for the CDR3: TGTGCCAGCAGTCGACTAGCGGGACTTCTTAAGGGGTACAATGAGCAGTTCTTC. The chain joins TRBV28 to TRBJ2-1; 11 bases align to TRBD2. With 5 bases clipped from V and 4 bases from J, the junction kept 13 bases outside the gene matches. CDR1 is MDHEN and CDR2 is SYDVKM in the germline V gene. The CDR3 sequence is 18 residues long.

The V gene is TRBV7-8, the J gene TRBJ2-7; TRBD1 agrees at 7 bases. V shed 2 bases and J 3 bases; nucleotides not matched to a gene: 10. The length of the CDR3 is 16 residues. Per the germline V gene, CDR1 is SGHVS and CDR2 is FQNEAQ. This chain's CDR3 is CASSLRLRQGDYEQYF. DNA of the CDR3: TGTGCCAGCAGCTTAAGATTGCGGCAGGGGGACTACGAGCAGTACTTC.

This clonotype was seen ten or more times. The chain has TRBV7-8 and TRBJ2-2; no clear D. The ends were cut back, 5 bases at V and 1 base at J, with 11 bases in the middle. CDR3 length: 15 residues. Germline values: CDR1 SGHVS, CDR2 FQNEAQ. The DNA of the CDR3 is TGTGCCAGCAGCCCCTACATGGGGAACACCGGGGAGCTGTTTTTT. Translated: CASSPYMGNTGELFF.

This clonotype was counted only a few times. This chain uses TRBV6-2 or TRBV6-3 with TRBJ2-7; the D gene is possibly TRBD2 (6 bases). The V end was cut by 7 bases, the J end by 0 bases, with 13 bases between. This CDR3 has 14 residues. Germline values: CDR1 MNHEY, CDR2 SVGEGT. CDR3 DNA: TGTGCCAGCACCCCAGCGGGCAGCTCCTACGAGCAGTACGTC. Translated, it gives CASTPAGSSYEQYV.

This clonotype was recorded many times. This sequence joins TRBV12-3 or TRBV12-4 and TRBJ2-2; TRBD2 is a possible D gene (5 bases). The CDR3 spans 14 residues. Trimming cost V 8 bases and J 9 bases, with 19 bases left between them. The CDR3 DNA sequence: TGTGCCAGCCTAGAGAGGACTTCGAACCGGGAGCTGTTTTTT. This translates into CASLERTSNRELFF.

This clonotype came up a few times. The chain has TRBV7-7 and TRBJ2-2, with D possibly called TRBD1 or TRBD2 (5 bases each). Looked up from germline, CDR1 is SSHAT and CDR2 is FNYEAQ (reference sequence). With 3 bases removed from V and 3 bases from J, the gap between germline ends came to 11 bases. The CDR3 runs 15 residues. The CDR3 nucleotides are TGTGCCAGCAGCTTTGGGACCCAACACACCGGGGAGCTGTTTTTT. As protein: CASSFGTQHTGELFF.

This chain connects TRBV9 to TRBJ2-6; 15 nucleotides agree with TRBD2. Germline V gene data show CDR1 as SGDLS and CDR2 as YYNGEE. V lost 5 bases, J lost 3 bases, and 6 bases stayed unmatched. This CDR3 has 18 residues. The CDR3: CASSSGTSGGYGANVLTF. CDR3 DNA: TGTGCCAGCAGTTCCGGGACTAGCGGGGGGTATGGGGCCAACGTCCTGACTTTC.

The chain uses TRBV7-9 and TRBJ2-5; D may be TRBD2 (5 bases). Trimming removed 5 bases from V and 7 bases from J, with 17 bases in between. This CDR3 has 14 amino acids. The germline CDR1 and CDR2 sequences are SEHNR and FQNEAQ (reference sequence). Written as DNA, the CDR3 is TGTGCCAGCAGCCCAACCGGAGGAGCAGGGACCCAGTACTTC. Translated: CASSPTGGAGTQYF.

This clonotype was counted only a few times. CDR3 bases: TGTGCCAGCAGCTTAGAAGGGCGGGCGGTCTACAATGAGCAGTTCTTC. Amino acid sequence: CASSLEGRAVYNEQFF. The chain employs TRBV7-3 and TRBJ2-1; perhaps TRBD2 as D (5 bases). Trimming removed 2 bases from V and 3 bases from J, with 14 bases in between. This CDR3 is 16 amino acids long. CDR1 SGHTA and CDR2 FQGTGA come from the germline V gene.

This clonotype was counted a few times. The rearrangement joins TRBV5-1 to TRBJ1-2; D call uncertain. This CDR3 is 14 amino acids long. In germline, CDR1 is SGHRS, CDR2 YFSETQ. V shed 4 bases and J shed 0 bases, with 10 bases lying between them. The CDR3 bases are TGCGCCAGCAGCAAGGGTGGTGCTAACTATGGCTACACCTTC. It specifies CASSKGGANYGYTF. Complete variable domain (other parts from reference TRBV5-1 and TRBJ1-2): KAGVTQTPRYLIKTRGQQVTLSCSPISGHRSVSWYQQTPGQGLQFLFEYFSETQRNKGNFPGRFSGRQFSNSRSEMNVSTLELGDSALYLCASSKGGANYGYTFGSGTRLTVV.

The gene calls are TRBV20-1 and TRBJ2-2; a weak D match, TRBD2 (6 bases). With 3 bases removed from V and 6 bases from J, the gap between germline ends came to 14 bases. Germline CDR1 is DFQATT and CDR2 is SNEGSKA (reference sequence). CDR3 size: 14 residues. In DNA, the CDR3 is TGCAGTGCTAGCGGGAGAGGGGTTTCCGGGGAGCTGTTTTTT. It is translated as CSASGRGVSGELFF.

This clonotype occurred many times. The chain couples TRBV2 to TRBJ2-2, with no clear D. Germline lookup yields CDR1 SNHLY and CDR2 FYNNEI. This CDR3 region has 15 residues. V dropped 8 bases and J dropped 0 bases, with 13 bases sitting between them. The CDR3 loop is CASCKTRANTGELFF. The CDR3 bases are TGTGCCAGCTGCAAGACAAGAGCGAACACCGGGGAGCTGTTTTTT. The entire variable domain, with the rest obtained from reference TRBV2 and TRBJ2-2, is as follows: EPEVTQTPSHQVTQMGQEVILRCVPISNHLYFYWYRQILGQKVEFLVSFYNNEISEKSEIFDDQFSVERPDGSNFTLKIRSTKLEDSAMYFCASCKTRANTGELFFGEGSRLTVL.

At least ten counts were recorded for this clonotype. The chain uses TRBV12-3 or TRBV12-4 and TRBJ1-2, with D maybe TRBD1 (5 bases). This CDR3 has 14 amino acids. The germline V and J ends were trimmed by 5 bases and 4 bases, with 14 bases remaining between them. CDR3 amino acids: CASSPPGGGYGYTF. The CDR3 DNA reads TGTGCCAGCAGTCCGCCGGGGGGGGGCTATGGCTACACCTTC.

J is TRBJ2-3 and V is TRBV27; D is possibly TRBD1 (6 bases). Between the trimmed V and J ends, which lost 6 bases and 11 bases, there was a span of 12 bases. CDR1 and CDR2 (germline): MNHEY, SMNVEV (reference sequence). The CDR3 totals 11 residues. CDR3 sequence: CASRDPGQQYF. For the CDR3, the DNA is TGTGCCAGCAGGGACCCGGGACAGCAGTATTTT.

The chain uses TRBV5-1 and TRBJ2-1, with D maybe TRBD1 (5 bases). CDR3 size: 14 residues. The V and J ends lost 5 bases and 8 bases respectively, with 17 bases between them. Germline V gene sequence: CDR1 SGHRS, CDR2 YFSETQ. As DNA, the CDR3 is TGCGCCAGCAGTCACACAGGAATTATCGATGAGCAGTTCTTC. Protein sequence: CASSHTGIIDEQFF.

This clonotype was seen at least ten times. J is TRBJ2-1 and V is TRBV14; a possible D gene is TRBD1 (6 bases). Deletions cut 0 bases from V and 8 bases from J, with 17 bases between. Germline CDR1 reads SGHDN; CDR2 reads FVKESK. This CDR3 has 16 residues. CDR3 coding DNA: TGTGCCAGCAGCCAAGAGAGGGGGTCATTCGTAGATGAGCAGTTCTTC. As protein: CASSQERGSFVDEQFF.

V gene TRBV5-5 combines with J gene TRBJ1-6, with TRBD1 matching over 10 bases. From germline, CDR1 is SGHKS and CDR2 YYEKEE (reference sequence). The CDR3 is 16 residues long. Trimming at V came to 5 bases and at J to 10 bases, leaving 12 bases not matched to a gene. The CDR3 DNA reads as TGTGCCAGCAGGACCACCGGGACAGGGGTAAGGTCACCCCTCCACTTT. Protein sequence: CASRTTGTGVRSPLHF.

The chain employs TRBV20-1 and TRBJ2-7; 8 nucleotides match TRBD2. CDR1 DFQATT and CDR2 SNEGSKA come from the germline V gene (reference sequence). V trimming: 3 bases; J trimming: 3 bases; junction bases outside the gene matches: 10. This CDR3 comprises 15 residues. CDR3 sequence: CSARMWREVHYEQYF. The DNA of the CDR3 is TGCAGTGCTAGGATGTGGCGGGAGGTCCACTACGAGCAGTACTTC.

The table lists this clonotype with a few counts. The V and J genes are TRBV12-3 or TRBV12-4 and TRBJ2-3, with 10 nucleotides matching TRBD2. This CDR3 comprises 14 residues. V trimming: 6 bases; J trimming: 2 bases; junction bases outside the gene matches: 2. The CDR3, as DNA: TGTGCCAGCAGACTAGCGGGGTACACAGATACGCAGTATTTT. This translates into CASRLAGYTDTQYF.

The chain uses TRBV2 and TRBJ1-2, with unresolved D. Per germline, CDR1 SNHLY and CDR2 FYNNEI. Trimming took 5 bases from V and 6 from J, leaving 10 bases between them. The CDR3 length is 12 residues. As DNA, the CDR3 is TGTGCCAGCAGTCCCCAGGTTCATGGCTACACCTTC. Translated, it gives CASSPQVHGYTF.